This record concerns one T cell receptor beta chain sequence. The record originates from a study of blood T cell repertoires in COVID-19. In the study overall: Collection of acute and convalescent COVID-19 samples took place in the United States, Italy and Spain. T cells, B-cell-depleted T cells, or PBMCs supplied cDNA or gDNA.

The protocol was immunoSEQ multiplex PCR, while the TCRdb copy is restricted to in-frame clones and leaves out a portion. The sample includes some 400,000 clones, around 87% seen only once; the top ten take 2.3%. V was clipped by 1 base and J by 0 bases; unmatched bases: 9. Per the germline V gene, CDR1 is SGDLS and CDR2 is YYNGEE. CDR3 size: 17 residues. Those enrolled in Seattle joined during active infection and were followed longitudinally afterward. The TCR was taken from an older woman with COVID-19, enrolled during active disease. This sequence joins TRBV9 and TRBJ2-7; 8 nucleotides line up with TRBD2. The sample consisted of peripheral blood. CDR3 nucleotide sequence: TGTGCCAGCAGCGTATCCGGCCAGCGGGGGAGCTCCTACGAGCAGTACTTC. This sequence encodes CASSVSGQRGSSYEQYF.